The 10 T cell receptor beta chains in this list originate from one sample, sequenced in a study of shared clonotypes between healthy human individuals (dated by TCRdb to about 2020). The method was the immunoSEQ multiplex PCR assay. TCRdb holds this immuneACCESS table with in-frame rearrangements only. Some clones are missing; in checked studies, unresolved V genes explain under half, and the rest has no known cause. The sample table lists about 1.5 million clones, 95% to 99% of them with a count of one. Jointly, the top ten make up less than 0.55% of the sample. Specimen: naive CD4+ T cells sorted from blood. The cell subset or site label of this sample denotes: CD45RA+ positively selected. The receptors here all came from a man aged 30 to 39 in good health.

This chain connects TRBV9 to TRBJ2-1, with D perhaps matching TRBD1 (5 bases). V lost 0 bases and J 6 bases, leaving 10 bases between the germline ends. Germline V gene data show CDR1 as SGDLS and CDR2 as YYNGEE. The CDR3 totals 14 residues. For the CDR3, the DNA is TGTGCCAGCAGCGTAGAAGCAGGGCGCAATGAGCAGTTCTTC. It is translated as CASSVEAGRNEQFF.

CDR3 in DNA: TGTGCCAGCAGCTTCGGCTTTGAAGCTTTCTTT. Its protein is CASSFGFEAFF. The chain employs TRBV7-2 and TRBJ1-1, with D unresolved. Germline lookup yields CDR1 SGHTA and CDR2 FQGNSA. The germline V and J ends were trimmed by 3 bases and 7 bases, with 6 bases remaining between them. This CDR3 comprises 11 residues.

This chain joins TRBV6-5 and TRBJ2-7; 7 positions match TRBD2. The V segment lost 2 bases and the J segment 1 base; nucleotides outside the gene matches: 5. Germline values: CDR1 MNHEY, CDR2 SVGAGI. The length of the CDR3 is 15 residues. CDR3 loop: CASSYRAGSSYEQYF. DNA of the CDR3: TGTGCCAGCAGTTACCGAGCGGGATCATCCTACGAGCAGTACTTC.

The chain joins TRBV18 to TRBJ2-2; D may be TRBD2 (6 bases). This CDR3 comprises 16 residues. V was pared by 0 bases and J by 3 bases, with 11 bases between. The germline CDR1 and CDR2 sequences are KGHSH and LQKENI. The CDR3 region is CASSPPGGPHTGELFF. The CDR3 DNA reads as TGTGCCAGCTCACCACCCGGAGGGCCGCACACCGGGGAGCTGTTTTTT.

The chain uses TRBV19 and TRBJ2-7; 7 bases fit TRBD1. CDR3 length equals 13 residues. Germline V gives CDR1 LNHDA, CDR2 SQIVND (reference sequence). The junction had 8 bases not matched to a gene; V was cut back by 7 bases and J by 5 bases. This CDR3 reads CASMGQLLNEQYF. As DNA, the CDR3 is TGTGCCAGTATGGGACAGCTCCTAAACGAGCAGTACTTC.

The chain employs TRBV6-1 and TRBJ2-1; 9 nucleotides match TRBD1. V lost 8 bases and J lost 4; bases outside the gene matches: 6. CDR1 and CDR2 (germline): MNHNS, SASEGT. This CDR3 comprises 14 residues. CDR3 coding DNA: TGTGCCAGCTCCCGGGACAGGGAATACAATGAGCAGTTCTTC. This gives the protein CASSRDREYNEQFF.

This CDR3 reads CASSPLATMTSGSYGTQYF. The CDR3 region has the DNA TGTGCCAGCTCACCTCTGGCTACTATGACTAGCGGGAGTTACGGTACGCAGTATTTT. This chain links TRBV18 with TRBJ2-3, with 12 bases matching TRBD2. Germline values: CDR1 KGHSH, CDR2 LQKENI. The CDR3 extends over 19 amino acids. V lost 3 bases, J lost 8 bases, and 18 bases stayed unmatched.

This clone was seen just once. The rearrangement uses TRBV28 and TRBJ1-1; D is possibly TRBD1 (5 bases). V was cut by 7 bases and J by 7 bases, with 13 bases left in between. This CDR3 spans 12 amino acids. The germline V gene has CDR1 MDHEN and CDR2 SYDVKM. CDR3 loop: CASTQVASEAFF. The CDR3 bases are TGTGCCAGCACACAGGTGGCCAGTGAAGCTTTCTTT.

This rearrangement joins TRBV5-1 to TRBJ2-7; 9 bases line up with TRBD1. CDR3 length: 15 amino acids. Unmatched junction bases numbered 11, after V lost 4 bases and J lost 6 bases. Germline V gene data show CDR1 as SGHRS and CDR2 as YFSETQ. CDR3 region: CASSITGTGKGEQYF. In nucleotides, the CDR3 is TGCGCCAGCAGCATAACCGGGACAGGGAAGGGCGAGCAGTACTTC.

The chain links TRBV7-3 to TRBJ1-3; D is ambiguous. V was trimmed by 2 bases and J by 2 bases, leaving 10 bases between them. The germline V gene has CDR1 SGHTA and CDR2 FQGTGA. The CDR3 spans 15 residues. This CDR3 is CASSLAPWPGNTIYF. CDR3 nucleotide sequence: TGTGCCAGCAGCTTAGCCCCTTGGCCTGGAAACACCATATATTTT.